This T cell receptor beta chain was retrieved from a study of cytomegalovirus exposure and HLA in healthy donors. Study-wide results and limits: Under in vitro conditions, three CMV-associated chains were confirmed as specific for CMV antigens.

The CDR3 sequence is 15 residues long. CDR1 is MDHEN, CDR2 SYDVKM, per germline. V was cut by 3 bases and J by 0 bases, with 9 bases left in between. PCR used 60 Vbeta primers and 13 Jbeta primers. Data came from immunoSEQ multiplex PCR; TCRdb stores just in-frame clones and leaves some out. Listed are tens of thousands of clones; over 1.5% falls within the top ten. With regard to this clone: Its target is not known.

Sequencing was done on a sample of PBMCs. The chain is built from TRBV28 and TRBJ2-1; the D gene is possibly TRBD2 (6 bases). The sequence was obtained from a woman in her 30s in good health and CMV-seronegative. The CDR3, as DNA: TGTGCCAGCAGTTTCGACGGGAGCTCCTACAATGAGCAGTTCTTC. It codes for CASSFDGSSYNEQFF.